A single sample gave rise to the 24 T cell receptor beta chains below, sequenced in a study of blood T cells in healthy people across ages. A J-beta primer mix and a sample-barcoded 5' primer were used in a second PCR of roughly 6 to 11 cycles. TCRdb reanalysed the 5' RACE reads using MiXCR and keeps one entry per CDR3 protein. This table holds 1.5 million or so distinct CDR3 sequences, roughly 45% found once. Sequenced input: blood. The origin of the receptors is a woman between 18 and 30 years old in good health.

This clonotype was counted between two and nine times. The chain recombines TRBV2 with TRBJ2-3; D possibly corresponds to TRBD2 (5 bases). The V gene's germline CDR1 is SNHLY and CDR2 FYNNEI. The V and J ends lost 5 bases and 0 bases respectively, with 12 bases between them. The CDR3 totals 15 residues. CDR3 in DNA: TGTGCCAGCAGTCGTGACGGGGTTAGCACAGATACGCAGTATTTT. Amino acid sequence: CASSRDGVSTDTQYF.

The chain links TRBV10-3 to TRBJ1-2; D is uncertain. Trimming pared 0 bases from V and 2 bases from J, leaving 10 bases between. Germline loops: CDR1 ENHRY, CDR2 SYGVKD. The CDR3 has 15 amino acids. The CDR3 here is CAISESRTVNYGYTF. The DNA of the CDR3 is TGTGCCATCAGTGAGTCGAGAACAGTAAACTATGGCTACACCTTC.

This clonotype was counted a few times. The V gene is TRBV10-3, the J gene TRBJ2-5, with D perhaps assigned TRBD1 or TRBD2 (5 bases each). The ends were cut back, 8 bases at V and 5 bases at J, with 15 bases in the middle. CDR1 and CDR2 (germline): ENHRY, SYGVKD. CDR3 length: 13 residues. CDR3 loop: CAIQRGARETQYF. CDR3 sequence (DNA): TGTGCCATCCAGAGGGGAGCGAGGGAGACCCAGTACTTC.

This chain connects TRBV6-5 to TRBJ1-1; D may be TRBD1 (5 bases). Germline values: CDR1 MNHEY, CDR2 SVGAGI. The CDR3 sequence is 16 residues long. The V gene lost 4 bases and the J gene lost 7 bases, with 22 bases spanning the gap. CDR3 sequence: CASSWGGMGTGVEAFF. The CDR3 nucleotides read TGTGCCAGCAGTTGGGGTGGAATGGGGACTGGAGTTGAAGCTTTCTTT.

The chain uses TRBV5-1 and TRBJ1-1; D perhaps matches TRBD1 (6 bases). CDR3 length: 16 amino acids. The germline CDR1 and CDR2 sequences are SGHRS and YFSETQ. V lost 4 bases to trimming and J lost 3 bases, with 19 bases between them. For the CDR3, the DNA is TGCGCCAGCAGCCCATCCCCGGGGGCCTGGGACACTGAAGCTTTCTTT. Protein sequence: CASSPSPGAWDTEAFF.

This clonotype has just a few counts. The CDR3 is CASSPPTGGERYEQYF. CDR3 bases: TGCGCCAGCAGCCCTCCTACAGGGGGTGAAAGGTACGAGCAGTACTTC. The chain combines TRBV5-1 with TRBJ2-7, with 8 bases fitting TRBD1. The CDR3 is made up of 16 amino acids. The V and J ends lost 4 bases and 4 bases, in that order; junction bases with no gene match: 13. CDR1 is SGHRS, CDR2 YFSETQ, per germline. The whole variable domain, remainder taken from reference TRBV5-1 and TRBJ2-7, is KAGVTQTPRYLIKTRGQQVTLSCSPISGHRSVSWYQQTPGQGLQFLFEYFSETQRNKGNFPGRFSGRQFSNSRSEMNVSTLELGDSALYLCASSPPTGGERYEQYFGPGTRLTVT.

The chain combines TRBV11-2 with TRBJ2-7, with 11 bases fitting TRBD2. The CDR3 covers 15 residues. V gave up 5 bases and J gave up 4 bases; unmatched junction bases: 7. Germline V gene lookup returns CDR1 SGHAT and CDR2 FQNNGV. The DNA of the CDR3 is TGTGCCAGCAGCCTAGGGGGACTAGCGGCTTACGAGCAGTACTTC. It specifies CASSLGGLAAYEQYF. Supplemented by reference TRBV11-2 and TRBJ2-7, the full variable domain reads EAGVAQSPRYKIIEKRQSVAFWCNPISGHATLYWYQQILGQGPKLLIQFQNNGVVDDSQLPKDRFSAERLKGVDSTLKIQPAKLEDSAVYLCASSLGGLAAYEQYFGPGTRLTVT.

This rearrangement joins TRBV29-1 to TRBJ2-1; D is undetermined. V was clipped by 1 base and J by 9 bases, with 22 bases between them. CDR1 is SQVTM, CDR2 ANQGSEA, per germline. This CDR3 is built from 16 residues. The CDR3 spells CSVEGAIDSRVGEQFF. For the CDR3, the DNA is TGCAGCGTTGAAGGGGCAATAGATAGTCGCGTTGGTGAGCAGTTCTTC.

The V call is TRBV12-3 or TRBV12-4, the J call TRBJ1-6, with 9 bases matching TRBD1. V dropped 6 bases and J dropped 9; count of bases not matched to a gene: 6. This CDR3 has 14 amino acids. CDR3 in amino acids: CASRTGQGSSPLHF. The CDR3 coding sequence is TGTGCCAGCAGGACGGGACAGGGTAGTTCACCCCTCCACTTT.

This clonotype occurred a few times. Written as DNA, the CDR3 is TGCAGTGCTAGAGACGGCCTTATTCTGGGCAATCAGCCCCAGCATTTT. This codes for CSARDGLILGNQPQHF. The J gene is TRBJ1-5, the V gene TRBV20-1; D ambiguous. Germline CDR1 reads DFQATT; CDR2 reads SNEGSKA (reference sequence). This CDR3 spans 16 amino acids. Trimming pared 0 bases from V and 2 bases from J, leaving 14 bases between.

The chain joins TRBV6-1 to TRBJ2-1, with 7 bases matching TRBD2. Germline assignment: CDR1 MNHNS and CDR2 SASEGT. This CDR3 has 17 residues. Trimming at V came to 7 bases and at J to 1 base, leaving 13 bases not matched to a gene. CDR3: CASTLHASGQSYNEQFF. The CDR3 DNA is TGTGCCAGCACCTTACATGCTAGCGGACAATCCTACAATGAGCAGTTCTTC.

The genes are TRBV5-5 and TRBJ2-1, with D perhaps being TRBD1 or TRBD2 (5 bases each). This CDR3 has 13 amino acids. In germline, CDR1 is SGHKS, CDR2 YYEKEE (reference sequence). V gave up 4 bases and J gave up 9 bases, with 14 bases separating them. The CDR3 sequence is CASSRGPVSEQFF. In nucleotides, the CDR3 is TGTGCCAGCAGCCGGGGACCCGTGAGTGAGCAGTTCTTC.

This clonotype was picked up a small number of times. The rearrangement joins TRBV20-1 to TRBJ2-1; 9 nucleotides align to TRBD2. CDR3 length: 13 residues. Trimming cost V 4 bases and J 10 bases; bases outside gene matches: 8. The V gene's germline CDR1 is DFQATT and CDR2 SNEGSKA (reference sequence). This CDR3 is CSATGTSSYEQFF. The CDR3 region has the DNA TGCAGTGCTACCGGGACTAGCAGCTACGAGCAGTTCTTC.

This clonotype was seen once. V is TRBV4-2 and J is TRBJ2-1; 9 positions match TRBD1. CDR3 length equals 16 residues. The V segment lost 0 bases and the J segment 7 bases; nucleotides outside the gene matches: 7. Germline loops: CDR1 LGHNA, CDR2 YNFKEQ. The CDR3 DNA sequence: TGTGCCAGCAGCCAAGATGGACAGGGGAGTAGGAATGAGCAGTTCTTC. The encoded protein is CASSQDGQGSRNEQFF.

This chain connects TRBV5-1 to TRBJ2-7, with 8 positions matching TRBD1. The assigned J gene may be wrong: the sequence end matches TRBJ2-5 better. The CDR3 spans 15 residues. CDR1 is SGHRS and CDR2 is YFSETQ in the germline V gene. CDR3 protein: CASSLEQGARETQYF. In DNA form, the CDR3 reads TGCGCCAGCAGCTTGGAGCAGGGGGCGAGAGAGACCCAGTACTTC.

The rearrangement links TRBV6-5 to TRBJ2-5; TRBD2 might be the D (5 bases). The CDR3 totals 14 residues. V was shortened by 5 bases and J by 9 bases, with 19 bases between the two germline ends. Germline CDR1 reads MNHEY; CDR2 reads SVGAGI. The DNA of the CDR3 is TGTGCCAGCAGTAGACCGGTGGGCCCCGGGGCCCAGTACTTC. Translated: CASSRPVGPGAQYF.

The CDR3 region is CASSRLLGTDTQYF. The CDR3 coding sequence is TGCGCCAGCAGCCGCCTCTTAGGCACAGATACGCAGTATTTT. This chain uses TRBV4-1 with TRBJ2-3; D not resolved. Germline lookup yields CDR1 MGHRA and CDR2 YSYEKL. V lost 4 bases to trimming and J lost 1 base, with 9 bases between them. There are 14 residues in the CDR3.

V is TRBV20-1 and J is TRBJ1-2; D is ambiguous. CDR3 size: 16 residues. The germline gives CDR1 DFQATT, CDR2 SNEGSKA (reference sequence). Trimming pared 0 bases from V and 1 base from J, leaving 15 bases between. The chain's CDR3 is CSARDSAATRNYGYTF. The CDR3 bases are TGCAGTGCTAGAGATTCAGCCGCAACCCGTAACTATGGCTACACCTTC.

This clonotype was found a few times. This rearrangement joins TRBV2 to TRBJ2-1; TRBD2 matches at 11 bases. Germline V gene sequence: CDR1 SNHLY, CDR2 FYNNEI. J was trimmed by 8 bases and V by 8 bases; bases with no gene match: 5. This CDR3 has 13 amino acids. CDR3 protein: CASGSGRADEQFF. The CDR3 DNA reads TGTGCCAGCGGTAGCGGGAGGGCCGATGAGCAGTTCTTC.

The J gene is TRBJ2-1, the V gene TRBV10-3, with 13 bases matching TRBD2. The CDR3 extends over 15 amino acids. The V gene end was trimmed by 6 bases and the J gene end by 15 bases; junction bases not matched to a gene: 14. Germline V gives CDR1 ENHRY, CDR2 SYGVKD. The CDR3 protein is CAISDAGTSGTLRFF. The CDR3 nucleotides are TGTGCCATCAGCGACGCCGGGACTAGCGGGACATTGCGGTTCTTC.

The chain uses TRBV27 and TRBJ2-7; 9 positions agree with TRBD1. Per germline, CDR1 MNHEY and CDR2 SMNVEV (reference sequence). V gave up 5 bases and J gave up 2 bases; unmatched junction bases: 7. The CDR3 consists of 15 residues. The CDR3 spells CASSPGTGLPYEQYF. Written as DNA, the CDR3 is TGTGCCAGCAGTCCTGGGACAGGGCTTCCCTACGAGCAGTACTTC.

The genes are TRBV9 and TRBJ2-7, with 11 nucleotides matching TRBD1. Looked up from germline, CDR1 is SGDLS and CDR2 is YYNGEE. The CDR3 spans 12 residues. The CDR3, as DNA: TGTGCTAGCGGACAGGGGGCAGGAGAGCAGTACTTC. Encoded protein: CASGQGAGEQYF.

The CDR3 loop reads CVAGGEANYGYTF. The CDR3 DNA reads TGTGTGGCAGGGGGGGAAGCTAACTATGGCTACACCTTC. J is TRBJ1-2 and V is TRBV27, with 7 bases that match TRBD1. The germline V gene encodes CDR1 MNHEY and CDR2 SMNVEV (reference sequence). CDR3 length: 13 amino acids.

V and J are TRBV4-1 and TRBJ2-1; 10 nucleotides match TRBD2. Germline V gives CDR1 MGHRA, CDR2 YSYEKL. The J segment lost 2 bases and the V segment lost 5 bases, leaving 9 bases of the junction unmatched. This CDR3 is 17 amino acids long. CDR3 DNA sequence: TGCGCCAGCAGCTCCCCAGGACTAGCGGTTACCTACAATGAGCAGTTCTTC. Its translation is CASSSPGLAVTYNEQFF.